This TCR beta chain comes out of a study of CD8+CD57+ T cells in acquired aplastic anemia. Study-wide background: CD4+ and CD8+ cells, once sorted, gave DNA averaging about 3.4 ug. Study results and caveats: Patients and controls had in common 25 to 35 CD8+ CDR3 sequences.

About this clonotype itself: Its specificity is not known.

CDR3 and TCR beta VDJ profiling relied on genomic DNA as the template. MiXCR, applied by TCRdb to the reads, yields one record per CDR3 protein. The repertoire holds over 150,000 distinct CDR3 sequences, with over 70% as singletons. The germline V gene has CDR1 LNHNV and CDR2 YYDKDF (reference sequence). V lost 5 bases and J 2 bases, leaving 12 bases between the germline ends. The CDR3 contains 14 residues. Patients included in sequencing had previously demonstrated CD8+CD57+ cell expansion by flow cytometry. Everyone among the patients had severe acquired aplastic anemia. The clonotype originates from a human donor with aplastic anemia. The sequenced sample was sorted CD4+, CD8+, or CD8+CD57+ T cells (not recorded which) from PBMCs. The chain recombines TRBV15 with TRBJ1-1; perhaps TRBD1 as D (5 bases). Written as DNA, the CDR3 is TGTGCCACCAGCCCCGACAGAACCAACACTGAAGCTTTCTTT. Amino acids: CATSPDRTNTEAFF. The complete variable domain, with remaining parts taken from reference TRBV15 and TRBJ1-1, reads DAMVIQNPRYQVTQFGKPVTLSCSQTLNHNVMYWYQQKSSQAPKLLFHYYDKDFNNEADTPDNFQSRRPNTSFCFLDIRSPGLGDTAMYLCATSPDRTNTEAFFGQGTRLTVV.